This T cell receptor beta chain was sequenced during a study of neurological immune-mediated disorders. V dropped 6 bases and J dropped 4; count of bases not matched to a gene: 12. Germline V gene lookup returns CDR1 DFQATT and CDR2 SNEGSKA (reference sequence). CDR3 length: 15 residues. This clonotype came up many times. Its antigen is undetermined. 5'RACE with 10-nucleotide random UMIs produced the cDNA. In TCRdb, the 5' RACE reads were re-called with MiXCR into one record per CDR3 protein. The profile covers 30,000 to 35,000 distinct CDR3 sequences, with over 3.5% appearing a single time and roughly 23% taken by the ten largest. The study's findings and limits: The highest TCR clonal expansion occurred in HTLV-1-associated myelopathy; multiple sclerosis fell below healthy controls.

The receptor was derived from a woman between 40 and 55 years old in good health. Sequenced input: CD4+ T cells from blood. V is TRBV20-1 and J is TRBJ2-1; 7 bases map to TRBD1. This CDR3 reads CSATGQRTSYNEQFF. The CDR3 coding sequence is TGCAGTGCAACGGGACAGCGGACGAGTTACAATGAGCAGTTCTTC.